This TCR beta chain appears in the sequencing data of a study of pediatric ulcerative colitis. The method was immunoSEQ multiplex PCR; TCRdb's version includes in-frame clones alone and lacks a portion of them. The sample lists more than 50,000 clones, more than 60% occurring once. A note on this clone: Its cognate antigen is unknown.

At colonoscopy, a blood sample was also collected. Regarding the study as a whole: Repertoires came from total lymphocyte DNA, so rare subsets like regulatory T cells may be missed.

The germline gives CDR1 MNHNS, CDR2 SASEGT. After removal of 4 bases from V and 4 bases from J, the junction contained 17 bases not matched to a gene. The CDR3 loop spans 18 amino acids. This clonotype was obtained from a boy younger than 18 with moderate ulcerative colitis. Sequencing used blood. This sequence joins TRBV6-1 and TRBJ2-3; 7 bases line up with TRBD1. CDR3 DNA sequence: TGTGCCAGCAGTGCAAGTGCCTCATGGGGACAGTCTCCAGATACGCAGTATTTT. Translation: CASSASASWGQSPDTQYF.